Listed below are T cell receptor beta chains from one sample, sequenced in a study of T cells after yellow fever vaccination. A single record per CDR3 protein comes from TCRdb applying MiXCR to the 5' RACE reads. Of some 340,000 distinct CDR3 sequences detected, about 10% appear once; the ten largest clones hold under 4%. Sequenced material: CD4+ T cells sorted from PBMCs, taken 45 days after the yellow fever booster vaccination. The source is a man younger than 35 who received the YFV17D yellow fever vaccine. CDR3s leave out the opening cysteine and the closing phenylalanine or tryptophan.

cdr3_length j_call v_call cdr3_aa
12 TRBJ1-2 TRBV5-5 ASSPDGTGYGYT
12 TRBJ1-1 TRBV19 ASSFGRMNTEAF
11 TRBJ1-3 TRBV27 ASSRGSGNTIY
13 TRBJ2-1 TRBV5-1 ASSFDQSSYNEQF
13 TRBJ1-1 TRBV7-3 ASSPRGGRDTEAF
15 TRBJ1-2 TRBV15 ATSLRGTAGANYGYT
16 TRBJ2-1 TRBV5-5 ASSASGSGGTSYNEQF
12 TRBJ2-4 TRBV20-1 SASRSGNRNIQY
10 TRBJ2-1 TRBV5-1 ASSLPGREQF
11 TRBJ1-4 TRBV12-3/TRBV12-4 ASSYRAGEKLF
10 TRBJ2-3 TRBV20-1 SARAGSDTQY
13 TRBJ2-5 TRBV7-2 ASSRNQGAGETQY
14 TRBJ2-3 TRBV4-1 ASSQDPRGLSDTQY
13 TRBJ2-1 TRBV10-3 AISEQGQPYNEQF
13 TRBJ2-1 TRBV5-1 ASSLVGGEGNEQF
11 TRBJ2-5 TRBV28 ASTLDMQEAQY
13 TRBJ1-1 TRBV3-1 ASSQEGRGDTEAF
13 TRBJ2-2 TRBV12-3/TRBV12-4 ASAGDRALGGELF
16 TRBJ2-3 TRBV4-1 ASSPRGRQGALTDTQY
11 TRBJ1-1 TRBV5-1 ASSAMGDTEAF
12 TRBJ1-2 TRBV12-3/TRBV12-4 ASTPGQGDYGYT
10 TRBJ2-3 TRBV13 ASSFTGVTQY
11 TRBJ1-1 TRBV20-1 SAAQGLNTEAF
12 TRBJ1-5 TRBV6-5 ASSRTASNQPQH
13 TRBJ2-1 TRBV5-1 ASTIPGGGAVEQF
18 TRBJ2-2 TRBV3-1 ASSTYAGLAGGARTGELF
13 TRBJ2-7 TRBV5-1 ASSRDSQSSYEQY
14 TRBJ1-1 TRBV19 ASNSEGIGLPTEAF
18 TRBJ2-1 TRBV9 ASSVGRLAGGLRSYNEQF